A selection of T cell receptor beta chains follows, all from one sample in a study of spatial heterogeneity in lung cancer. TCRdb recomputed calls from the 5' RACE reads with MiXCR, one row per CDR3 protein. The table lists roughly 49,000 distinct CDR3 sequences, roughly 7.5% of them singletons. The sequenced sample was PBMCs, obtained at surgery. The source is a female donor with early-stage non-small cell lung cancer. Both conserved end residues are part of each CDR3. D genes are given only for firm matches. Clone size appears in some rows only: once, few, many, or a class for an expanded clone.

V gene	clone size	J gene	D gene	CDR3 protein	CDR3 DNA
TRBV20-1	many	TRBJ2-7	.	CSASGSSYEQYF	TGCAGTGCTAGTGGCAGCTCCTACGAGCAGTACTTC
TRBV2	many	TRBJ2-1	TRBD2	CASSATSGGYNEQFF	TGTGCCAGCAGTGCCACTAGCGGGGGGTACAATGAGCAGTTCTTC
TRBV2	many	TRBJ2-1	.	CASIDQGDFNEQFF	TGTGCCAGCATCGACCAGGGAGACTTCAATGAGCAGTTCTTC
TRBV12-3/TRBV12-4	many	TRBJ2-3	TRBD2	CASSAGLAGFAYF	TGTGCCAGCAGTGCTGGACTAGCGGGGTTCGCGTATTTT
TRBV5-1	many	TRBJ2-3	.	CASSLGRFRDTQYF	TGCGCCAGCAGCTTGGGCCGGTTCCGAGATACGCAGTATTTT
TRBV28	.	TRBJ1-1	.	CASSPPPGVTEAFF	TGTGCCAGCAGCCCCCCCCCGGGGGTCACTGAAGCTTTCTTT
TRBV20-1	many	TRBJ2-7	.	CSARPTPGLSYEQYF	TGCAGTGCTAGACCTACTCCGGGACTTAGCTACGAGCAGTACTTC
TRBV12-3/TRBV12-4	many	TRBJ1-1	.	CASSLPGTFEAFF	TGTGCCAGCAGTTTACCAGGGACTTTTGAAGCTTTCTTT
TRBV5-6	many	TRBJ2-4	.	CASSLFDAKNIQYF	TGTGCCAGCAGCTTATTCGACGCCAAAAACATTCAGTACTTC
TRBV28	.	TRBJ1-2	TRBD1	CASSVTGDYGYTF	TGTGCCAGCAGTGTGACAGGGGACTATGGCTACACCTTC
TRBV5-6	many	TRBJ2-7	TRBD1	CASSRQGVYEQYF	TGTGCCAGCAGCAGACAGGGGGTCTACGAGCAGTACTTC
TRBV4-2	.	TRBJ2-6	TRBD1	CASSHDDRAGANVLTF	TGTGCCAGCAGCCATGATGACAGGGCTGGGGCCAACGTCCTGACTTTC
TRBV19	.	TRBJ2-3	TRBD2	CASSKRGLADTQYF	TGTGCCAGTAGCAAGCGGGGATTGGCAGATACGCAGTATTTT
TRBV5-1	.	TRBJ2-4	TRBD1	CASSLKDRALDIQYF	TGCGCCAGCAGCTTGAAGGACAGGGCGTTGGACATTCAGTACTTC
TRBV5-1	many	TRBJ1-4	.	CASRPGTAEKLFF	TGCGCCAGCAGACCTGGGACCGCCGAAAAACTGTTTTTT
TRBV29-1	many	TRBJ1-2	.	CSVGPPTSNYGYTF	TGCAGCGTTGGACCCCCTACTTCTAACTATGGCTACACCTTC
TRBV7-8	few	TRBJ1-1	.	CASSFTNTEAFF	TGTGCCAGCAGCTTTACGAACACTGAAGCTTTCTTT
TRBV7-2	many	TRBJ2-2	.	CASTRGSGANTGELFF	TGTGCCAGCACCCGGGGTAGTGGGGCGAACACCGGGGAGCTGTTTTTT
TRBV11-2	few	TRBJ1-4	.	CASSLGASTRGYEKLFF	TGTGCCAGCAGCTTAGGGGCTTCGACGAGAGGATACGAAAAACTGTTTTTT
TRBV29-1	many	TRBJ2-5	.	CSVGTQQETQYF	TGCAGCGTTGGGACACAGCAAGAGACCCAGTACTTC
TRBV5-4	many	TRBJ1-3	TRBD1	CASSLTGTGGPRSGNTIYF	TGTGCCAGCAGCCTTACCGGGACAGGGGGACCCCGCTCTGGAAACACCATATATTTT
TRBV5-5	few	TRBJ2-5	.	CASSWGEETQYF	TGTGCCAGCAGCTGGGGGGAGGAGACCCAGTACTTC
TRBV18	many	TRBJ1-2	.	CASSPTVNYGYTF	TGTGCCAGCTCACCGACAGTCAACTATGGCTACACCTTC
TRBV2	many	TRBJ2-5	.	CASSTWAGEETQYF	TGTGCCAGCAGTACCTGGGCAGGGGAAGAGACCCAGTACTTC
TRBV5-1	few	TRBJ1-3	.	CASSSDTSSGNTIYF	TGCGCCAGCAGCTCCGATACGAGCTCTGGAAACACCATATATTTT
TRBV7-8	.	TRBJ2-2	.	CASSHGRVGELFF	TGTGCCAGCAGCCATGGACGGGTCGGGGAGCTGTTTTTT
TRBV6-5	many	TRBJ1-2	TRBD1	CATYRDRGVYGYTF	TGTGCCACGTACCGGGACAGGGGAGTCTATGGCTACACCTTC
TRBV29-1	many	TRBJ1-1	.	CSVQEIYTEAFF	TGCAGCGTACAGGAAATTTACACTGAAGCTTTCTTT
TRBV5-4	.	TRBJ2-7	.	CASSLVTVYEQYF	TGTGCCAGCAGCTTGGTTACCGTCTACGAGCAGTACTTC
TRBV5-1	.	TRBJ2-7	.	CATRFRSGDAYEQYF	TGCGCAACCAGATTCCGGTCAGGGGATGCCTACGAGCAGTACTTC
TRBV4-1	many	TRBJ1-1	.	CASSPRGTEAFF	TGCGCCAGCAGCCCAAGGGGCACTGAAGCTTTCTTT